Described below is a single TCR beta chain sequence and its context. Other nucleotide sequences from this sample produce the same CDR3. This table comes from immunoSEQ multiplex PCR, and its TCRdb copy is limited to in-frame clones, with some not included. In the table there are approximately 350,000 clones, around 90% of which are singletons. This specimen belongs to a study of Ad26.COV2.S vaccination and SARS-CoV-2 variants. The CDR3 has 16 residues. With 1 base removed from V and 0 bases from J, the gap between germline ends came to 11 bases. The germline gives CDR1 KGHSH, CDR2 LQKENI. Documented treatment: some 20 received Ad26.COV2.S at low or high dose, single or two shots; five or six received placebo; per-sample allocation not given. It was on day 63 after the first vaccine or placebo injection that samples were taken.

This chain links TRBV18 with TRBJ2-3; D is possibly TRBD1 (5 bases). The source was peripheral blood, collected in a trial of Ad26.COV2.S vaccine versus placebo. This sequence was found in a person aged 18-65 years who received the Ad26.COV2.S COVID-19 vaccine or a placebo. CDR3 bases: TGTGCCAGCTCACCACTATCAGGGTCTAGCACAGATACGCAGTATTTT. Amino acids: CASSPLSGSSTDTQYF.